Shown below are 18 T cell receptor beta chains from a single sample sequenced in a study of control samples from healthy donors and cancer patients. Assay: immunoSEQ multiplex PCR; the TCRdb copy retains only in-frame clones and omits some. The profile covers about 54,000 clones, with 95% to 96% appearing a single time and around 1.9% taken by the ten largest. What was sequenced was blood. The receptor set was obtained from a woman between 25 and 40 years old in good health.

This chain links TRBV2 with TRBJ2-2; the D is unclear. CDR1 and CDR2 from the germline V gene are SNHLY and FYNNEI. V lost 11 bases to trimming and J lost 3 bases, with 10 bases between them. CDR3 size: 12 residues. Here the CDR3 reads CAGRRHTGELFF. CDR3 sequence (DNA): TGTGCCGGCCGGCGACACACCGGGGAGCTGTTTTTT.

The genes are TRBV12-3 or TRBV12-4 and TRBJ1-2; D gene unclear. This CDR3 is 11 amino acids long. Trimming cost V 5 bases and J 7 bases, with 8 bases left between them. The CDR3: CASSLGSGYTF. DNA for the CDR3: TGTGCCAGCAGTCTCGGGTCTGGCTACACCTTC.

V and J are TRBV12-3 or TRBV12-4 and TRBJ1-3; D call uncertain. The CDR3 spans 13 residues. The V gene lost 5 bases and the J gene lost 0 bases, with 5 bases spanning the gap. CDR3 bases: TGTGCCAGCAGTCAGAGCTCTGGAAACACCATATATTTT. This encodes CASSQSSGNTIYF.

In nucleotides, the CDR3 is TGCGCCAGCAGCTCCGGGACAGGGACCAGCTCCTACAATGAGCAGTTCTTC. Its translation: CASSSGTGTSSYNEQFF. The chain recombines TRBV5-1 with TRBJ2-1; 9 bases are shared with TRBD1. The CDR3 sequence is 17 residues long. The germline gives CDR1 SGHRS, CDR2 YFSETQ. V trimming: 3 bases; J trimming: 0 bases; junction bases outside the gene matches: 7.

The chain carries TRBV27 and TRBJ1-2, with D hard to call. The CDR3 has 15 residues. V was clipped by 3 bases and J by 7 bases, with 18 bases between them. Germline assignment: CDR1 MNHEY and CDR2 SMNVEV (reference sequence). The CDR3 region is CASSFKPSQILGYTF. DNA for the CDR3: TGTGCCAGCAGTTTTAAGCCCTCTCAAATTCTTGGCTACACCTTC.

The CDR3 spells CASSIWDEQFF. CDR3 bases: TGTGCCAGTAGTATCTGGGATGAGCAGTTCTTC. The chain couples TRBV19 to TRBJ2-1; D unresolved. Trimming left V 3 bases short and J 8 bases short, with 5 bases between. There are 11 residues in the CDR3. Germline V gene lookup returns CDR1 LNHDA and CDR2 SQIVND (reference sequence).

The chain has TRBV10-3 and TRBJ1-5; D is uncertain. Trimming took off 6 bases at V and 3 bases at J, with 15 bases between the two ends. CDR1 and CDR2 (germline): ENHRY, SYGVKD. There are 15 residues in the CDR3. CDR3 region: CAIRSGPQFNQPQHF. The CDR3 nucleotides read TGTGCCATCAGAAGCGGGCCGCAATTCAATCAGCCCCAGCATTTT.

The chain has TRBV12-3 or TRBV12-4 and TRBJ1-1, with D hard to call. The CDR3 is 11 residues long. V dropped 2 bases and J dropped 3 bases, with 1 base sitting between them. CDR3 bases: TGTGCCAGCAGTTTACACACTGAAGCTTTCTTT. As protein: CASSLHTEAFF.

The chain joins TRBV28 to TRBJ1-1; 11 bases map to TRBD1. Germline V gene lookup returns CDR1 MDHEN and CDR2 SYDVKM. The CDR3 is 18 residues long. V lost 6 bases to trimming and J lost 5 bases; unmatched junction nucleotides: 17. The CDR3 DNA sequence: TGTGCCAGCAGCACCCCCCCACACGGGACAGGGGGTAAAACTGAAGCTTTCTTT. Translating gives CASSTPPHGTGGKTEAFF.

This chain connects TRBV6-1 to TRBJ2-7; TRBD1 might be the D (6 bases). The CDR3 has 14 amino acids. Trimming cost V 3 bases and J 0 bases, with 9 bases left between them. Germline V CDR1 and CDR2: MNHNS, SASEGT. The CDR3 loop is CASSEVTGSYEQYF. CDR3 nucleotide sequence: TGTGCCAGCAGTGAGGTGACAGGCTCCTACGAGCAGTACTTC.

The chain links TRBV27 to TRBJ2-1, with D perhaps given as TRBD1 or TRBD2 (5 bases each). Trimming took 0 bases from V and 7 from J, leaving 10 bases between them. The CDR3 runs to 14 residues. CDR1 is MNHEY, CDR2 SMNVEV, per germline (reference sequence). As DNA, the CDR3 is TGTGCCAGCAGTTTATCCCCGGGGCTGAATGAGCAGTTCTTC. Translation: CASSLSPGLNEQFF.

CDR3 loop: CASSQVSDRAYNEQFF. The DNA for the CDR3 is TGTGCCAGCAGCCAAGTCTCGGACAGGGCCTACAATGAGCAGTTCTTC. This chain connects TRBV11-2 to TRBJ2-1; 8 bases match TRBD1. Germline V gene data show CDR1 as SGHAT and CDR2 as FQNNGV. CDR3 length equals 16 residues. V was clipped by 5 bases and J by 2 bases; unmatched bases: 8.

The rearrangement links TRBV27 to TRBJ2-7; D perhaps matches TRBD1 (6 bases). Germline V gives CDR1 MNHEY, CDR2 SMNVEV (reference sequence). CDR3 length: 15 amino acids. V lost 6 bases and J 3 bases, leaving 18 bases between the germline ends. CDR3 sequence reads: CASSPTGSLHYEQYF. The CDR3 DNA sequence: TGTGCCAGCAGCCCTACAGGGTCACTACACTACGAGCAGTACTTC.

The rearrangement joins TRBV11-2 to TRBJ1-6; possibly TRBD1 for D (6 bases). Germline V gives CDR1 SGHAT, CDR2 FQNNGV. Trimming cost V 5 bases and J 9 bases, with 20 bases left between them. The CDR3 has 16 amino acids. The CDR3 spells CASSPTALGASSPLHF. The CDR3, as DNA: TGTGCCAGCAGCCCTACAGCCCTGGGGGCGAGTTCACCCCTCCACTTT.

The rearrangement uses TRBV15 and TRBJ2-1; either TRBD1 or TRBD2 may fit D (5 bases each). In germline, CDR1 is LNHNV, CDR2 YYDKDF (reference sequence). Between the trimmed V and J ends, which lost 1 base and 1 base, there was a span of 8 bases. The CDR3 covers 15 residues. The CDR3: CATSRVRESYNEQFF. DNA for the CDR3: TGTGCCACCAGCAGAGTCAGGGAGTCCTACAATGAGCAGTTCTTC.

The rearrangement joins TRBV24-1 to TRBJ2-1; 11 bases are a match to TRBD2. The V gene's germline CDR1 is KGHDR and CDR2 SFDVKD. This CDR3 contains 16 residues. V shed 3 bases, J shed 4 bases, and the junction held 4 bases outside the gene matches. The CDR3 loop is CATSDTGTSGYNEQFF. The CDR3 bases are TGTGCCACCAGTGATACCGGGACTAGCGGATACAATGAGCAGTTCTTC.

This clone appeared a few times. The V call is TRBV4-1, the J call TRBJ1-2; tentatively, D is TRBD1 (6 bases). Germline CDR1 MGHRA, CDR2 YSYEKL. The V gene lost 3 bases and the J gene lost 6 bases, with 17 bases spanning the gap. The CDR3 has 15 amino acids. For the CDR3, the DNA is TGCGCCAGCAGCCATCCAGGGGTTAGGGGAAATGGCTACACCTTC. This translates into CASSHPGVRGNGYTF.

V and J are TRBV18 and TRBJ2-3, with D perhaps TRBD1 (5 bases). This CDR3 region has 14 residues. Germline V CDR1 and CDR2: KGHSH, LQKENI. Trimming left V 3 bases short and J 1 base short, with 8 bases between. CDR3: CASSPTARTDTQYF. CDR3 DNA: TGTGCCAGCTCACCGACAGCCCGCACAGATACGCAGTATTTT.